Shown below are 16 T cell receptor beta chains from a single sample sequenced in a study of OX40 agonist ivuxolimab in advanced cancers. Profiled with immunoSEQ multiplex PCR; TCRdb holds only in-frame clones, not every one. The table records 15,000 to 20,000 clones, over 90% of them present only once. The sequenced sample was CD4+ or CD8+ T cells sorted from blood, obtained in a trial of the OX40 agonist ivuxolimab. These receptors all come from an adult with an advanced solid tumor such as melanoma, head and neck, liver or kidney cancer.

The V gene is TRBV5-4, the J gene TRBJ2-7; D could derive from TRBD1 or TRBD2 (6 bases each). Per the germline V gene, CDR1 is SGHNT and CDR2 is YYREEE (reference sequence). The V end lost 3 bases, the J end lost 3 bases, and 16 bases lay between the germline ends. CDR3 length: 15 residues. This CDR3 reads CASSSNRGGIYEQYF. The CDR3 DNA reads TGTGCCAGCAGCTCGAACCGAGGGGGGATCTACGAGCAGTACTTC.

The chain has TRBV5-6 and TRBJ2-1, with 11 bases fitting TRBD2. The CDR3 consists of 13 residues. CDR1 is SGHDT and CDR2 is YYEEEE in the germline V gene. V was pared by 6 bases and J by 6 bases, with 2 bases of the junction left unmatched. CDR3 in DNA: TGTGCCAGCAAGGGACTAGCGGTCAATGAGCAGTTCTTC. Translation: CASKGLAVNEQFF.

The chain couples TRBV7-9 to TRBJ1-2; D is perhaps TRBD1 (5 bases). Germline CDR1 reads SEHNR; CDR2 reads FQNEAQ (reference sequence). The CDR3 totals 12 residues. V lost 5 bases and J lost 8, with 12 bases in between. CDR3 region: CASSPLRDGYTF. The CDR3, as DNA: TGTGCCAGCAGCCCCCTTCGGGACGGCTACACCTTC.

This chain connects TRBV11-3 to TRBJ2-7; 8 positions match TRBD2. Germline assignment: CDR1 SGHNT and CDR2 YENEEA. Losses at the gene ends were 5 bases for V and 4 bases for J; bases not matched to a gene: 4. CDR3 length: 13 amino acids. Here the CDR3 reads CASSPPGGYEQYF. DNA for the CDR3: TGTGCCAGCAGCCCCCCGGGGGGGTACGAGCAGTACTTC.

V and J are TRBV11-2 and TRBJ2-1, with D unresolved. CDR1 SGHAT and CDR2 FQNNGV come from the germline V gene. This CDR3 contains 17 residues. V dropped 1 base and J dropped 5 bases, with 18 bases sitting between them. The CDR3 loop reads CASSLGPAREDHNEQFF. The CDR3 DNA is TGTGCCAGCAGCTTAGGTCCGGCGCGTGAGGATCACAATGAGCAGTTCTTC.

The chain has TRBV7-6 and TRBJ1-1; D gene unclear. V was shortened by 4 bases and J by 1 base, with 16 bases between the two germline ends. CDR3 length: 16 amino acids. The germline gives CDR1 SGHVS, CDR2 FNYEAQ. CDR3 sequence: CASSSGGLWGNTEAFF. CDR3 coding DNA: TGTGCCAGCAGCTCGGGAGGGCTTTGGGGGAACACTGAAGCTTTCTTT. Filled out from reference TRBV7-6 and TRBJ1-1, the complete variable domain reads GAGVSQSPRYKVTKRGQDVALRCDPISGHVSLYWYRQALGQGPEFLTYFNYEAQQDKSGLPNDRFSAERPEGSISTLTIQRTEQRDSAMYRCASSSGGLWGNTEAFFGQGTRLTVV.

The V call is TRBV7-9, the J call TRBJ1-2; no clear D. Germline V gene data show CDR1 as SEHNR and CDR2 as FQNEAQ (reference sequence). This CDR3 region has 11 residues. Trimming left V 1 base short and J 8 bases short, with 5 bases between. The CDR3 sequence is CASSLGGGYTF. The DNA for the CDR3 is TGTGCCAGCAGCTTAGGAGGAGGCTACACCTTC. Supplemented by reference TRBV7-9 and TRBJ1-2, the full variable domain reads DTGVSQNPRHKITKRGQNVTFRCDPISEHNRLYWYRQTLGQGPEFLTYFQNEAQLEKSRLLSDRFSAERPKGSFSTLEIQRTEQGDSAMYLCASSLGGGYTFGSGTRLTVV.

V usage is TRBV27 and J usage is TRBJ2-5; a weak D match, TRBD2 (6 bases). Per germline, CDR1 MNHEY and CDR2 SMNVEV (reference sequence). Trimming shortened V by 5 bases and J by 11 bases, and 21 bases separated the two germline ends. The CDR3 is made up of 14 amino acids. CDR3 in amino acids: CASSIRGLLSEQYF. CDR3 in DNA: TGTGCCAGCAGTATAAGGGGACTCCTGTCGGAGCAGTACTTC.

This clone was seen a handful of times. The chain carries TRBV14 and TRBJ2-3; D gene ambiguous. Trimming took off 4 bases at V and 2 bases at J, with 4 bases between the two ends. CDR1 is SGHDN, CDR2 FVKESK, per germline. This CDR3 comprises 12 residues. CDR3 coding DNA: TGTGCCAGCAGCCTACTCACAGATACGCAGTATTTT. Residues: CASSLLTDTQYF.

The rearrangement uses TRBV7-6 and TRBJ2-7, with a tentative D call TRBD2 (6 bases). This CDR3 contains 15 residues. V lost 4 bases and J lost 2, with 15 bases in between. Germline CDR1 is SGHVS and CDR2 is FNYEAQ. For the CDR3, the DNA is TGTGCCAGCAGCTCCACCGGGGACTTCACCTACGAGCAGTACTTC. This sequence encodes CASSSTGDFTYEQYF.

CDR3 DNA sequence: TGTGCCAGTAGTCCGGGAATCGACTCCTACGAGCAGTACTTC. Translated: CASSPGIDSYEQYF. The rearrangement uses TRBV19 and TRBJ2-7; D perhaps matches TRBD2 (5 bases). V lost 5 bases to trimming and J lost 0 bases, with 11 bases between them. Germline V gives CDR1 LNHDA, CDR2 SQIVND (reference sequence). The CDR3 consists of 14 residues.

The chain couples TRBV9 to TRBJ2-5; D is perhaps TRBD2 (5 bases). This CDR3 comprises 14 residues. V lost 3 bases, J lost 5 bases, and 14 bases lay in between. Germline lookup yields CDR1 SGDLS and CDR2 YYNGEE. This CDR3 is CASSANPPGETQYF. CDR3 nucleotides: TGTGCCAGCAGCGCAAACCCCCCGGGGGAGACCCAGTACTTC.

The rearrangement uses TRBV4-1 and TRBJ2-5; 8 nucleotides line up with TRBD2. This CDR3 is built from 17 residues. With 1 base clipped from V and 3 bases from J, the junction kept 10 bases outside the gene matches. Looked up from germline, CDR1 is MGHRA and CDR2 is YSYEKL. Written as DNA, the CDR3 is TGCGCCAGCAGCCAAGGAATGCCAGCGGGGGAGAAAGAGACCCAGTACTTC. Translating it yields CASSQGMPAGEKETQYF.

The V and J genes are TRBV29-1 and TRBJ2-7, with 11 bases that match TRBD1. The V gene end was trimmed by 8 bases and the J gene end by 2 bases; junction bases not matched to a gene: 5. Germline CDR1 reads SQVTM; CDR2 reads ANQGSEA. The CDR3 contains 13 residues. Here the CDR3 DNA reads TGCAGCTTCTGGACAGGGGGCCCCTACGAGCAGTACTTC. As protein: CSFWTGGPYEQYF.

The gene calls are TRBV27 and TRBJ2-5; the match to TRBD1 covers 8 bases. Germline loops: CDR1 MNHEY, CDR2 SMNVEV (reference sequence). J lost 2 bases, V lost 3 bases, and 2 bases had no gene match. The CDR3 has 14 amino acids. The CDR3 bases are TGTGCCAGCAGTTTGTACAGGGGGCAAGAGACCCAGTACTTC. Residues: CASSLYRGQETQYF.

This chain joins TRBV14 and TRBJ1-1; D gene unclear. This CDR3 is built from 13 residues. Between the trimmed V and J ends, which lost 3 bases and 4 bases, there was a span of 9 bases. Germline V gives CDR1 SGHDN, CDR2 FVKESK. The CDR3 loop reads CASSQGFGTEAFF. DNA of the CDR3: TGTGCCAGCAGCCAGGGTTTTGGCACTGAAGCTTTCTTT.